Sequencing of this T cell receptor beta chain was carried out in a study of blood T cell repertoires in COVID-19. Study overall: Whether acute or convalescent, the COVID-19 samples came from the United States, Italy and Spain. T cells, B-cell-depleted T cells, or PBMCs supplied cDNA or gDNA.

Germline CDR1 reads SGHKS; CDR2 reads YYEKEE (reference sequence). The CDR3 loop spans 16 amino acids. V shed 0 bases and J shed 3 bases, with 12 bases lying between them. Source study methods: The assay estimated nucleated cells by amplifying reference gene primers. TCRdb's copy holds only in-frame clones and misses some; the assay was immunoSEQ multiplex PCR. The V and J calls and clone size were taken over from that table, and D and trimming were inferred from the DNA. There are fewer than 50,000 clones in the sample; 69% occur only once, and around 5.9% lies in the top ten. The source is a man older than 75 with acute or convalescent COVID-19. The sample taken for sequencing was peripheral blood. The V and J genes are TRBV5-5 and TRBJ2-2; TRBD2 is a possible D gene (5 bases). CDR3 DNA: TGTGCCAGCAGCTTGGCGTGGAGGCCGGACACCGGGGAGCTGTTTTTT. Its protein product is CASSLAWRPDTGELFF.